This T cell receptor (beta chain) derives from a study of cytomegalovirus exposure and HLA in healthy donors. Turning to this clone: The antigen remains undetermined.

CDR1 is SGHVS, CDR2 FNYEAQ, per germline. The CDR3 contains 13 residues. V lost 2 bases, J lost 8 bases, and 13 bases lay in between. Study-wide points: Across donors, most TCRs were seen rarely, yet some public ones were widespread. Earlier analysis yielded a pattern in which most TCR beta V segments were productive about 87% or about 30% of the time. Presence/absence analyses took donor sequencing depth as roughly uniform. Accurate prediction of most subjects' HLA-A and HLA-B alleles from TCR beta sequences was reported.

It was with 60 Vbeta and 13 Jbeta primers that the PCR ran. Using immunoSEQ multiplex PCR, the repertoire was profiled, and TCRdb retains in-frame clones only, with some absent. The sample shows approximately 170,000 clones, roughly 85% of them seen only once. The chain has TRBV7-6 and TRBJ2-7, with D perhaps TRBD1 (6 bases). The sequence was obtained from a man aged 18 to 35 in good health and CMV-seropositive. Sample: PBMCs. The CDR3 DNA reads TGTGCCAGCAGCTTAACACTCCAGGGGCAGCAGTACTTC. This codes for CASSLTLQGQQYF.